This TCR beta chain emerged from a study of T cell responses to AZD1222 COVID-19 vaccine. Study findings and constraints: Mostly white British, mostly female donors; authors suggested clonal diversity may be underestimated.

This CDR3 has 13 residues. The V and J ends lost 2 bases and 10 bases respectively, with 14 bases between them. Points on this clone: Antigen: not known.

Profiling relied on immunoSEQ multiplex PCR, and the TCRdb table lists in-frame clones only, not all of them. The table shows 250,000 to 300,000 clones, with about 94% occurring only once. The receptor comes from an adult who received the AZD1222 COVID-19 vaccine. The gene calls are TRBV12-3 or TRBV12-4 and TRBJ1-1; D not certain. The sample consisted of peripheral blood, taken 28 days after the second AZD1222 dose. DNA for the CDR3: TGTGCCAGCAGTTTAACGGGTACCCCGCGAGCTTTCTTT. It yields the protein CASSLTGTPRAFF.